Following are 9 T cell receptor delta chains from one sample sequenced in a study of human gamma delta and Vdelta1 T cells. TCRdb redid the clone calls on the PCR reads with CATT. The sample has 6,500 or so delta-chain clones, more than 9% seen once. The sample taken for sequencing was naive CD27+ Vdelta1 gamma-delta T cells from blood. The receptors come from a human donor in good health.

This clone has only a few counts. V usage is TRDV1 and J usage is TRDJ1, with D possibly matching TRDD3 (6 bases). V dropped 0 bases and J dropped 6 bases, with 20 bases sitting between them. CDR3 length: 17 amino acids. In germline, CDR1 is TSWWSYY, CDR2 QGS. The CDR3 DNA sequence: TGTGCTCTTGGGGAACTTCCCTACGTGGGGGCTAGGAATAAACTCATCTTT. It translates to CALGELPYVGARNKLIF.

By sample share, this clone is medium-sized. The J gene is TRDJ1, the V gene TRDV1, with 7 nucleotides matching TRDD3. The CDR3 is made up of 19 amino acids. Per germline, CDR1 TSWWSYY and CDR2 QGS. Trimming at V came to 5 bases and at J to 1 base, leaving 19 bases not matched to a gene. The CDR3, as DNA: TGTGCTCTTGGGCGCTTCAAATCGTACGGGGGATTCGGCACCGATAAACTCATCTTT. Amino acids: CALGRFKSYGGFGTDKLIF.

This clone appeared a few times. A much larger clone lies a single base off, so this may be a read error. Different DNA sequences within this sample yield the same CDR3. This chain uses TRDV1 with TRDJ1; 10 bases are shared with TRDD3. Germline values: CDR1 TSWWSYY, CDR2 QGS. There are 20 residues in the CDR3. V gave up 1 base and J gave up 6 bases; unmatched junction bases: 20. CDR3 nucleotides: TGTGCTCTTGGGGAACGCTTCGGCTGGGGGATAAAAGGGGCGAATAATAAACTCATCTTT. Translating it yields CALGERFGWGIKGANNKLIF.

This clone is large (0.1 to 1%) within its sample. Other nucleotide sequences in the sample specify the same CDR3. This chain uses TRDV2 with TRDJ1; D is perhaps TRDD3 (6 bases). Germline V CDR1 and CDR2: GEAIGNYY, EKD. Trimming cost V 4 bases and J 3 bases, with 32 bases left between them. This CDR3 region has 20 residues. The CDR3 protein is CACESLRTKLQGGLSDKLIF. The CDR3 coding sequence is TGTGCCTGTGAAAGCCTACGCACCAAGCTACAAGGGGGACTTTCCGATAAACTCATCTTT.

The V and J genes are TRDV1 and TRDJ1; D is possibly TRDD2 or TRDD3 (9 bases each). CDR1 and CDR2 (germline): TSWWSYY, QGS. Trimming pared 0 bases from V and 0 bases from J, leaving 41 bases between. The CDR3 is 26 residues long. The CDR3, as DNA: TGTGCTCTTGGGGAACTAGGCCCACCCCCTTCCTACAGGAGAAGTACTGGGGGAAAGTACACCGATAAACTCATCTTT. It yields the protein CALGELGPPPSYRRSTGGKYTDKLIF.

This clone was observed a few times. The likely explanation is a read error, given a far larger clone one base away. The J gene is TRDJ1, the V gene TRDV1, with D maybe TRDD2 (6 bases). Germline values: CDR1 TSWWSYY, CDR2 QGS. The CDR3 contains 17 residues. The V end lost 4 bases, the J end lost 1 base, and 19 bases lay between the germline ends. Here the CDR3 DNA reads TGTGCTCTTGGGGGACGTCCTACTGTACTCACCACCGATAAACTCATCTTT. Amino acid sequence: CALGGRPTVLTTDKLIF.

On this clone: A single base separates this from a much larger clone, so it may be a read error. Other DNA sequences in the sample encode the same CDR3. The chain has TRDV1 and TRDJ1; D is perhaps TRDD2 or TRDD3 (8 bases each). Germline values: CDR1 TSWWSYY, CDR2 QGS. Deletions cut 4 bases from V and 2 bases from J, with 32 bases between. This CDR3 has 21 residues. The CDR3 bases are TGTGCTCTTGGGGCTCTTCCTACGGCACGTACTGGGGGGTTTAATACCGATAAACTCATCTTT. Protein: CALGALPTARTGGFNTDKLIF.

The chain couples TRDV1 to TRDJ1, with 10 nucleotides matching TRDD3. Per germline, CDR1 TSWWSYY and CDR2 QGS. V shed 5 bases and J 4 bases; nucleotides not matched to a gene: 19. CDR3 size: 19 residues. The CDR3 sequence: CALGNKIFGGYGVGDKLIF. CDR3 sequence (DNA): TGTGCTCTTGGGAACAAGATCTTCGGGGGATACGGTGTGGGCGATAAACTCATCTTT.

Regarding this clone: A much bigger clone sits one base away, suggesting this may be a read error. This chain connects TRDV1 to TRDJ1; a possible D gene is TRDD2 (6 bases). V was shortened by 6 bases and J by 0 bases, with 26 bases between the two germline ends. The length of the CDR3 is 19 residues. The germline gives CDR1 TSWWSYY, CDR2 QGS. The CDR3 DNA sequence: TGTGCTCTTGGTCCCGGGATCCTACAACGTGGGCGCTACACCGATAAACTCATCTTT. Encoded protein: CALGPGILQRGRYTDKLIF.